This TCR beta chain was identified during a study of technical replicates of blood from a few donors. Some clones are missing from TCRdb's copy, which holds only in-frame ones; the method was immunoSEQ multiplex PCR. Of about 87,000 clones listed, 85% to 95% are singletons. The V and J ends lost 4 bases and 3 bases, in that order; junction bases with no gene match: 10. CDR3 length: 16 amino acids. CDR1 and CDR2 from the germline V gene are LNHNV and YYDKDF (reference sequence). The sample consisted of T cells isolated from PBMCs. The chain carries TRBV15 and TRBJ2-3; 7 bases are a match to TRBD2. The sequence was obtained from a human donor in good health. CDR3 nucleotides: TGTGCCACCAGCAAAAGAAGCGGGATAGGGACAGATACGCAGTATTTT. Translating it yields CATSKRSGIGTDTQYF.